This T cell receptor (beta chain) came from a study of blood T cell repertoires in COVID-19. Germline-derived CDR1 and CDR2 are SGHNT and YYREEE (reference sequence). The CDR3 has 16 residues. V lost 1 base to trimming and J lost 1 base; unmatched junction nucleotides: 4. Assay used: immunoSEQ multiplex PCR; TCRdb lists only in-frame clones, some missing. Counted here are about 80,000 clones, approximately 88% occurring once; the ten biggest clones make up approximately 6.8%. Sample: peripheral blood. The clonotype was recovered from a woman older than 75 with acute or convalescent COVID-19. This rearrangement joins TRBV5-4 to TRBJ2-3; the match to TRBD2 covers 9 bases. Here the CDR3 reads CASSLRLAGRTDTQYF. CDR3 sequence (DNA): TGTGCCAGCAGCTTGCGGCTAGCGGGGCGCACAGATACGCAGTATTTT.